This TCR beta chain derives from a study of tumor and adjacent non-tumor tissue in lung cancer. A note on this clonotype: Its antigen is currently unknown. This may be a read error, as it is one base from a much larger clone. The CDR3 ends on some other residue instead of the conserved phenylalanine or tryptophan, so this is likely a read error.

V was pared by 3 bases and J by 5 bases, with 7 bases between. The CDR3 runs to 12 residues. In germline, CDR1 is MDHEN, CDR2 SYDVKM. The library came from three nested PCR rounds adapted from ARM-PCR protocols. In TCRdb, the multiplex PCR reads were re-called with MiXCR into one record per CDR3 protein. This table holds about 43,000 distinct CDR3 sequences, approximately 57% found once. Broader study findings: Top 100 clones took a larger repertoire share in normal lung. TCR diversity was significantly greater in tumor than normal lung tissue.

RNA was extracted from bulk tissue without any cell sorting. More than 3 cm separated this lung sample from the edge of the tumor. The chain combines TRBV28 with TRBJ2-5, with unresolved D. Sequencing used distant non-tumor lung tissue. The receptor comes from a man aged 45 to 65 with non-small cell lung cancer. DNA for the CDR3: TGTGCCAGCAGTTTGGTCGAGGAGACCCAGTACTAC. This sequence encodes CASSLVEETQYY.